This T cell receptor (beta chain) comes out of a study of cytomegalovirus exposure and HLA in healthy donors. Study observations and caveats: TCR beta V segments were, for the most part, productive about 87% or about 30% of the time in an earlier analysis. The authors assumed roughly uniform sequencing depth across donors for presence/absence analyses. Testing in vitro showed three CMV-associated chains specific for CMV antigens.

It was with 60 Vbeta and 13 Jbeta primers that the PCR ran. Profiled with immunoSEQ multiplex PCR; TCRdb holds only in-frame clones, not every one. Among about 130,000 clones, roughly 71% were seen once, and the ten largest hold 4% to 4.5%. From germline, CDR1 is SGHRS and CDR2 YFSETQ. CDR3 length equals 13 residues. Worth noting for this clone: The antigen remains unidentified. The junction departs from germline at one end; a sequencing error may be responsible.

The sequencing input was PBMCs. The receptor was derived from a woman between 50 and 59 years old in good health and CMV-seropositive. V usage is TRBV5-1 and J usage is TRBJ1-2, with a weak D call TRBD1 (5 bases). CDR3 amino acids: CASSLGLRQDYTF. CDR3 bases: TGTGCCAGCAGCTTGGGACTGCGCCAAGACTACACCTTC.